Following are 14 T cell receptor beta chains from one sample sequenced in a study of regulatory T cells in long-lasting Graves disease (dated by TCRdb to the early 2020s). Preparation of the library involved multiplex PCR. TCRdb shows the sequencer as Illumina HiSeq 4000. TCR beta libraries were built with iRepertoire HTBI primers and Arm-PCR amplification of CDR3 regions. TCRdb trimmed public reads at Q25 via fastp, called clones via MiXCR and kept in-frame beta chains. Each entry merges the rows of one CDR3 protein and shows their most common DNA and genes. This sample holds roughly 500,000 distinct CDR3 sequences; under 25% were observed only once. The ten largest clones take up less than 9% of the sample. The label giving this sample's time point can be read as: persistent/refractory GD, antithyroid drugs over 5 years with positive TRAb. For both TCR sequencing and RNA sequencing, RNA was extracted from PBMCs using TRIzol.

Material: peripheral blood mononuclear cells (PBMCs), obtained when the disease was refractory, from a patient treated with antithyroid drugs. These receptors were collected from a female donor with Graves disease.

This clonotype was detected ten times or more. The chain links TRBV6-1 to TRBJ2-7; unclear D gene. The CDR3 is 15 residues long. Trimming removed 7 bases at V and 0 bases at J, with 16 bases between. CDR1 is MNHNS and CDR2 is SASEGT in the germline V gene. The CDR3 DNA sequence: TGTGCCAGCATTAGGAGCAGGCAAAGCTCCTACGAGCAGTACTTC. Translated, it gives CASIRSRQSSYEQYF.

This clonotype was found a few times. The J gene is TRBJ2-4, the V gene TRBV6-2 or TRBV6-3; D gene uncertain. Trimming shortened V by 0 bases and J by 8 bases, and 23 bases separated the two germline ends. This CDR3 has 18 residues. Looked up from germline, CDR1 is MNHEY and CDR2 is SVGEGT. The CDR3 DNA sequence: TGTGCCAGCAGTTACTCGAATGCGGCAGAGACGTTATGGGACATTCAGTACTTC. Amino acid sequence: CASSYSNAAETLWDIQYF.

This clonotype was detected many times. V and J are TRBV2 and TRBJ1-3, with no clear D. The CDR3 length is 15 residues. Germline CDR1 and CDR2: SNHLY and FYNNEI. Trimming cost V 5 bases and J 0 bases, with 11 bases left between them. CDR3 DNA: TGTGCCAGCAGTAAGGACCCGCGCTCTGGAAACACCATATATTTT. It specifies CASSKDPRSGNTIYF.

This clonotype has at least ten counts. The genes are TRBV5-1 and TRBJ1-1; D call uncertain. CDR3 length: 13 residues. Germline V gives CDR1 SGHRS, CDR2 YFSETQ. Trimming took 1 base from V and 10 from J, leaving 14 bases between them. The CDR3 protein is CASSLRPGEAAFF. CDR3 in DNA: TGCGCCAGCAGCTTGCGGCCTGGGGAGGCAGCTTTCTTT.

This clonotype was counted a few times. V usage is TRBV6-1 and J usage is TRBJ1-2, with a possible D match to TRBD1 (6 bases). The CDR3 is made up of 15 amino acids. In germline, CDR1 is MNHNS, CDR2 SASEGT. Trimming took 7 bases from V and 3 from J, leaving 18 bases between them. CDR3 amino acids: CASNLRGAPDYGYTF. The CDR3 DNA reads as TGTGCCAGCAACTTACGGGGGGCCCCGGACTATGGCTACACCTTC.

With regard to this clonotype: This may come from a read error, since a much larger clone is one base off. V and J are TRBV6-2 or TRBV6-3 and TRBJ1-2; perhaps TRBD1 as D (5 bases). Germline loops: CDR1 MNHEY, CDR2 SVGEGT. V gave up 2 bases and J gave up 8 bases, with 9 bases separating them. CDR3 length: 12 amino acids. The CDR3 loop is CASSYGAMGYTF. CDR3 nucleotides: TGTGCCAGCAGTTACGGGGCGATGGGCTACACCTTC.

This clonotype showed up many times. The J gene is TRBJ1-4, the V gene TRBV11-2, with no clear D. The ends were cut back, 3 bases at V and 0 bases at J, with 8 bases in the middle. The CDR3 spans 15 residues. Germline CDR1 SGHAT, CDR2 FQNNGV. The CDR3 here is CASSFTAATNEKLFF. The DNA of the CDR3 is TGTGCCAGCAGCTTTACGGCTGCAACTAATGAAAAACTGTTTTTT.

This clonotype showed up many times. The V and J genes are TRBV28 and TRBJ2-7; D not certain. Per the germline V gene, CDR1 is MDHEN and CDR2 is SYDVKM. The V end lost 3 bases, the J end lost 2 bases, and 11 bases lay between the germline ends. The CDR3 length is 14 residues. The CDR3: CASSLARQTYEQYF. The CDR3 coding sequence is TGTGCCAGCAGTTTGGCGAGGCAGACCTACGAGCAGTACTTC. Using reference TRBV28 and TRBJ2-7 for the parts outside the CDR3, the full variable domain is DVKVTQSSRYLVKRTGEKVFLECVQDMDHENMFWYRQDPGLGLRLIYFSYDVKMKEKGDIPEGYSVSREKKERFSLILESASTNQTSMYLCASSLARQTYEQYFGPGTRLTVT.

The chain uses TRBV6-1 and TRBJ2-7, with D tentatively TRBD2 (5 bases). V was cut by 8 bases and J by 4 bases, with 12 bases left in between. There are 12 residues in the CDR3. Germline V gene lookup returns CDR1 MNHNS and CDR2 SASEGT. The CDR3 loop is CASRRVIYEQYF. The CDR3 bases are TGTGCCAGCCGGCGGGTGATTTACGAGCAGTACTTC.

This clonotype has only a few counts. V usage is TRBV4-2 and J usage is TRBJ2-7; weak D call: TRBD2 (6 bases). CDR1 is LGHNA, CDR2 YNFKEQ, per germline. The CDR3 runs 14 residues. Trimming left V 0 bases short and J 7 bases short, with 13 bases between. CDR3 in amino acids: CASSQEFGGREQYF. CDR3 DNA: TGTGCCAGCAGCCAAGAATTTGGAGGGCGGGAGCAGTACTTC.

This clonotype was picked up many times. The chain employs TRBV15 and TRBJ1-4, with 7 positions matching TRBD1. Germline assignment: CDR1 LNHNV and CDR2 YYDKDF (reference sequence). The junction had 15 bases not matched to a gene; V was cut back by 2 bases and J by 6 bases. The CDR3 spans 18 residues. The CDR3 spells CATSRWGEPGTADEKLFF. In nucleotides, the CDR3 is TGTGCCACCAGCAGATGGGGCGAACCCGGGACAGCCGATGAAAAACTGTTTTTT.

This clonotype was seen more than once but under ten times. This rearrangement joins TRBV20-1 to TRBJ2-7; D gene unclear. Germline lookup yields CDR1 DFQATT and CDR2 SNEGSKA (reference sequence). The CDR3 is made up of 12 amino acids. V was cut by 3 bases and J by 1 base, with 7 bases left in between. CDR3: CSARHSSYEQYF. CDR3 in DNA: TGCAGTGCTAGGCATAGTTCCTACGAGCAGTACTTC.

Many counts were recorded for this clonotype. This chain joins TRBV2 and TRBJ1-6; D gene uncertain. The CDR3 runs to 15 residues. The V end lost 6 bases, the J end lost 7 bases, and 16 bases lay between the germline ends. Germline V gene data show CDR1 as SNHLY and CDR2 as FYNNEI. This CDR3 reads CASRVLTGLNSPLHF. CDR3 bases: TGTGCCAGCAGAGTCTTGACGGGGTTGAATTCACCCCTCCACTTT.

The V call is TRBV27, the J call TRBJ2-7, with a weak D call TRBD2 (6 bases). CDR3 length equals 15 residues. V dropped 1 base and J dropped 6 bases, with 16 bases sitting between them. From germline, CDR1 is MNHEY and CDR2 SMNVEV (reference sequence). The CDR3 loop is CASSLFSYAEGEQYF. In DNA, the CDR3 is TGTGCCAGCAGTTTATTTAGTTACGCGGAGGGCGAGCAGTACTTC.